This entry features one T cell receptor beta chain sequence. Germline assignment: CDR1 WNHNN and CDR2 SYGVQD (reference sequence). The V gene lost 6 bases and the J gene lost 5 bases, with 13 bases spanning the gap. This CDR3 is 13 amino acids long. Per the study methods: For nucleated cells, counts were estimated from reference gene primer amplification. Assay: immunoSEQ multiplex PCR; the TCRdb copy retains only in-frame clones and omits some. V and J calls and clone size are copied from that table; D and trimming were computed from the DNA. The sample contains about 380,000 clones, about 85% of which appear only once. This sample was taken from a study of blood T cell repertoires in COVID-19. Study context: Samples came from the United States, Italy and Spain, spanning acute and convalescent COVID-19. PBMCs, B-cell-depleted T cells, or T cells were the source of the cDNA or gDNA that made up the material.

The J gene is TRBJ1-1, the V gene TRBV10-1, with D perhaps TRBD1 (6 bases). The TCR originated in a woman under 30 with acute or convalescent COVID-19. The sample consisted of peripheral blood. CDR3 in DNA: TGCGCCAGCAGAGAACAGGGAACGACTGAAGCTTTCTTT. Translation gives CASREQGTTEAFF.